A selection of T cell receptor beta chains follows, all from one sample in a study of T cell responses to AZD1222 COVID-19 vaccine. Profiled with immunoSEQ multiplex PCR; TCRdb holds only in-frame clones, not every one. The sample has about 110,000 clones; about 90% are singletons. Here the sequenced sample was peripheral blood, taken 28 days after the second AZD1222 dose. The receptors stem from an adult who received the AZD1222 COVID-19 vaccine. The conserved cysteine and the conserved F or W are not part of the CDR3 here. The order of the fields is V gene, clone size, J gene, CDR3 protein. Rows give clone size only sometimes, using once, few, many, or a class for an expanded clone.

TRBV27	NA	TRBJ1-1	ASTADRGHWNTEAF
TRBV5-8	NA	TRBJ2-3	ASSLTSGGAGDTQY
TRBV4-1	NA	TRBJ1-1	ASTLEQSNTEAF
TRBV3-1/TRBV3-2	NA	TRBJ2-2	ASSLGNTGELF
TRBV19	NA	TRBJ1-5	ASKGTSQPQH
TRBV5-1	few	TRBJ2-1	ASSLAGGALGNEQF
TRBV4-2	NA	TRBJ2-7	ASSQHGTGGFYEQY
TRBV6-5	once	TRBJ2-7	ASSPEGGSSYEQY
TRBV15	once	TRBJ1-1	ATSRGPLNTEAF
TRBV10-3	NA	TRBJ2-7	AISLLSGSYDEQY
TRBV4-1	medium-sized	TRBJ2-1	ASSQAEGGSYNEQF
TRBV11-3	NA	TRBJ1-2	ASSVSFMGYEGVGYGYT
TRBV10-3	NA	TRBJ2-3	AISEFPTGTDTQY
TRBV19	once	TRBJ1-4	ASSEGAGFEKLF
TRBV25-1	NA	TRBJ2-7	ASSELTGREQY
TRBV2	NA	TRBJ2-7	ATRIGGDEQY
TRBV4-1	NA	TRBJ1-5	ASSQVRGGIQPQH
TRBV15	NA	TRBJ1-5	ATSRDRPQNQPQH
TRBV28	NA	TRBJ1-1	ASSLQGSYTEAF
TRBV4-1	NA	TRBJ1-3	ASSQAGGSGNTIY
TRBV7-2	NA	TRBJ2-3	ASSLGSGTVYRLDTQY
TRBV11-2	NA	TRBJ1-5	ASSLDIRYNQPQH
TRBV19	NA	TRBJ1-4	ASSIGPGQFKEKLF
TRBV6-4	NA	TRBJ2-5	ASSDSGLAGGPAIQETQY
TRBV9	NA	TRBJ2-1	ASSVDGTTNQF